Shown below are 9 T cell receptor beta chains from a single sample sequenced in a study of molecular identifiers for immune sequencing clone quantification. Each CDR3 protein is one row after TCRdb ran MiXCR on the PCR reads. The sample has 79,000 or so distinct CDR3 sequences; around 25% are singletons. The sample consisted of naive CD8+ T cells from blood, with Jurkat cell RNA spiked in. Specified subset: FACS-sorted CD8+CD4-CCR7+CD45RA+ naive T cells. All receptors derive from a human donor in good health. Some libraries in this study had Jurkat cell RNA spiked in.

The CDR3 nucleotides are TGTGCCAGCAGTGACGTTAGCGGGACCTACAATGAGCAGTTCTTC. This sequence encodes CASSDVSGTYNEQFF. The chain couples TRBV2 to TRBJ2-1; TRBD2 matches 8 bases. The germline CDR1 and CDR2 sequences are SNHLY and FYNNEI. Trimming took 3 bases from V and 2 from J; bases not matched to a gene: 3. CDR3 length equals 15 residues.

Worth noting for this clonotype: This may be a read error, as it is one base from a much larger clone. The CDR3 DNA is TGTGCCAGCCCCTGGACAGGGGGCCCCGAGCAGTACTTC. Residues: CASPWTGGPEQYF. The chain couples TRBV6-2 or TRBV6-3 to TRBJ2-1; 11 positions match TRBD1. The J call may be faulty, since TRBJ2-7 better matches the DNA end. Germline-derived CDR1 and CDR2 are MNHEY and SVGEGT. The CDR3 has 13 amino acids.

This clonotype has a count of ten or more. This sequence joins TRBV30 and TRBJ2-7; D call uncertain. V was trimmed by 1 base and J by 0 bases, leaving 13 bases between them. The CDR3 length is 15 residues. Germline loops: CDR1 GTSNPN, CDR2 SVGIG (reference sequence). Written as DNA, the CDR3 is TGTGCCTGGAGTGCCCCACCTACGAGCTCCTACGAGCAGTACTTC. Translated: CAWSAPPTSSYEQYF. The whole variable domain, filled in from reference TRBV30 and TRBJ2-7, reads SQTIHQWPATLVQPVGSPLSLECTVEGTSNPNLYWYRQAAGRGLQLLFYSVGIGQISSEVPQNLSASRPQDRQFILSSKKLLLSDSGFYLCAWSAPPTSSYEQYFGPGTRLTVT.

This clonotype was recorded a few times. This chain uses TRBV12-3 or TRBV12-4 with TRBJ1-5; 7 bases are a match to TRBD1. The junction had 13 bases not matched to a gene; V was cut back by 5 bases and J by 0 bases. There are 18 residues in the CDR3. The CDR3 region is CASSHIRQGPDSNQPQHF. CDR3 sequence (DNA): TGTGCCAGCAGTCATATAAGACAGGGCCCGGATAGCAATCAGCCCCAGCATTTT.

The chain combines TRBV30 with TRBJ1-1; the D is unclear. The germline CDR1 and CDR2 sequences are GTSNPN and SVGIG (reference sequence). The CDR3 is 11 amino acids. Between the trimmed V and J ends, which lost 5 bases and 10 bases, there was a span of 14 bases. The CDR3 sequence: CAWGTLGGAFF. For the CDR3, the DNA is TGTGCCTGGGGTACCCTAGGAGGAGCTTTCTTT.

Many counts were recorded for this clonotype. This chain connects TRBV6-2 or TRBV6-3 to TRBJ2-5; D remains unclear. Per the germline V gene, CDR1 is MNHEY and CDR2 is SVGEGT. Trimming took 2 bases from V and 1 from J, leaving 8 bases between them. The CDR3 consists of 14 residues. This CDR3 is CASSYSRFQETQYF. For the CDR3, the DNA is TGTGCCAGCAGTTACAGTAGGTTCCAAGAGACCCAGTACTTC.

This clonotype was found many times. The chain carries TRBV6-2 or TRBV6-3 and TRBJ2-4, with 7 bases identical to TRBD1. The ends lost 5 bases at V and 1 base at J; junction bases unmatched: 2. The CDR3 runs 14 residues. Germline V lookup: CDR1 MNHEY, CDR2 SVGEGT. CDR3 region: CASSPQGAKNIQYF. The CDR3 DNA is TGTGCCAGCAGTCCACAGGGGGCCAAAAACATTCAGTACTTC.

Details on this clonotype: A single base separates this from a much larger clone, so it may be a read error. This sequence joins TRBV7-3 and TRBJ1-1; a possible D gene is TRBD1 (5 bases). Trimming took off 4 bases at V and 5 bases at J, with 20 bases between the two ends. Germline CDR1 and CDR2: SGHTA and FQGTGA. CDR3 size: 16 residues. The CDR3 sequence is CASSSGPTQGRTEAFF. CDR3 DNA: TGTGCCAGCAGCTCGGGGCCCACCCAAGGGCGAACTGAAGCTTTCTTT.

The chain carries TRBV7-9 and TRBJ1-1, with D tentatively TRBD1 (6 bases). Germline values: CDR1 SEHNR, CDR2 FQNEAQ (reference sequence). The CDR3 runs to 15 residues. Between the trimmed V and J ends, which lost 1 base and 5 bases, there was a span of 14 bases. The CDR3 nucleotides read TGTGCCAGCAGCTTAGAAGGGACCCAGGGGACTGAAGCTTTCTTT. Protein product: CASSLEGTQGTEAFF. Combining the CDR3 with reference TRBV7-9 and TRBJ1-1 gives the whole variable domain DTGVSQNPRHKITKRGQNVTFRCDPISEHNRLYWYRQTLGQGPEFLTYFQNEAQLEKSRLLSDRFSAERPKGSFSTLEIQRTEQGDSAMYLCASSLEGTQGTEAFFGQGTRLTVV.